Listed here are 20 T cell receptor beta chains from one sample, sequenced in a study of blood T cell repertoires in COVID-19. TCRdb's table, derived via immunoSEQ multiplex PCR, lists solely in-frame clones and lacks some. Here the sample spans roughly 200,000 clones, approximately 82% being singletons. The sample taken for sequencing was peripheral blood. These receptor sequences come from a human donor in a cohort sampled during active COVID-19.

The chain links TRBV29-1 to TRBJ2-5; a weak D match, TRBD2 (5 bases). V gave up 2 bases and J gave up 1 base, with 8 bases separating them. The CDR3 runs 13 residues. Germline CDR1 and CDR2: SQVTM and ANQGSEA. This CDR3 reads CSVELSVQETQYF. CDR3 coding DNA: TGCAGCGTTGAACTTAGCGTCCAAGAGACCCAGTACTTC. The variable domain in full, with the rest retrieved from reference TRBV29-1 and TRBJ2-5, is SAVISQKPSRDICQRGTSLTIQCQVDSQVTMMFWYRQQPGQSLTLIATANQGSEATYESGFVIDKFPISRPNLTFSTLTVSNMSPEDSSIYLCSVELSVQETQYFGPGTRLLVL.

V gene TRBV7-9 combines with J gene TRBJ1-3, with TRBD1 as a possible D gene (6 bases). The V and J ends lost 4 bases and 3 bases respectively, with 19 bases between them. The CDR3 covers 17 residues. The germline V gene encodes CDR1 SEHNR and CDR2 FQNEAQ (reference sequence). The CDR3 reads CASSSTNHLDSGNTIYF. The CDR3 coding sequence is TGTGCCAGCAGCTCGACGAACCACCTGGACAGTGGAAACACCATATATTTT.

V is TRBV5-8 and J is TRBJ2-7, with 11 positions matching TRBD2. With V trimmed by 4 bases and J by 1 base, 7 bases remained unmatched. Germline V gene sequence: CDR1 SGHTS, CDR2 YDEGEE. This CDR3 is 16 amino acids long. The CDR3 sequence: CASSLYRLAGSYEQYF. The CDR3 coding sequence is TGTGCCAGCAGCCTTTACCGACTAGCGGGATCCTACGAGCAGTACTTC.

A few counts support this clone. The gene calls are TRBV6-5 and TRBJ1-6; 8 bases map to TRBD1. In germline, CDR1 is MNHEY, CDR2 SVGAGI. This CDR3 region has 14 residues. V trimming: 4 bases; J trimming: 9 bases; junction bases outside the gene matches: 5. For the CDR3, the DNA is TGTGCCAGCAGTTTGGACAGGGCGGGTTCACCCCTCCACTTT. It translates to CASSLDRAGSPLHF.

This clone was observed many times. The CDR3 here is CASSPLEDEQYF. The CDR3 DNA reads TGTGCCAGCAGCCCACTTGAGGACGAGCAGTACTTC. The rearrangement joins TRBV7-9 to TRBJ2-7; D is unclear. CDR1 SEHNR and CDR2 FQNEAQ come from the germline V gene (reference sequence). The CDR3 is made up of 12 amino acids. V dropped 5 bases and J dropped 5 bases, with 10 bases sitting between them.

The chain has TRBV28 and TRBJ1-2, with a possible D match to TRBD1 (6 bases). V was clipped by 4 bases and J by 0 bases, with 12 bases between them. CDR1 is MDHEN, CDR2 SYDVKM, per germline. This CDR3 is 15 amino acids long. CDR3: CASSYPGQPNYGYTF. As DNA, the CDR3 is TGTGCCAGCAGTTACCCTGGACAGCCTAACTATGGCTACACCTTC.

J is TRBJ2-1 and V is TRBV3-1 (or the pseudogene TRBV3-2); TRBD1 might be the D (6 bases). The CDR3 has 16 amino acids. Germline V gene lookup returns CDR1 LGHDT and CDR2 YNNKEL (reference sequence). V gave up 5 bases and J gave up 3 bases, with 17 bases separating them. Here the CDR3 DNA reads TGTGCCAGCAGCATTGGGGCCAGGGGTTACTACAATGAGCAGTTCTTC. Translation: CASSIGARGYYNEQFF.

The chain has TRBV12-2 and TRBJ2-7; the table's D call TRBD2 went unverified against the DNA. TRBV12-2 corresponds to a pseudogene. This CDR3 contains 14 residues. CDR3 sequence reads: CASRLSHESYEQYF. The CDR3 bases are TGTGCAAGTCGCTTGTCGCATGAGTCCTACGAGCAGTACTTC.

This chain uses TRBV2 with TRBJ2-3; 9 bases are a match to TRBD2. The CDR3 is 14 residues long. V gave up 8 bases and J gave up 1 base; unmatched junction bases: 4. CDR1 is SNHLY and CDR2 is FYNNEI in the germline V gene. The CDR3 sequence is CASAAGGRTDTQYF. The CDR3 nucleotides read TGTGCCAGCGCGGCGGGAGGGCGCACAGATACGCAGTATTTT.

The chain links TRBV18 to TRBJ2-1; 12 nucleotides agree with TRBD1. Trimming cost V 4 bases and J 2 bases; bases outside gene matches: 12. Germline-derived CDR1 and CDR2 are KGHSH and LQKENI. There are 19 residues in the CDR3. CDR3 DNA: TGTGCCAGCTCACGGGGACAGGGGGCGGCTAGCGGGCCCTACAATGAGCAGTTCTTC. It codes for CASSRGQGAASGPYNEQFF. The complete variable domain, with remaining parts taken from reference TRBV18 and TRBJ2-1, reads NAGVMQNPRHLVRRRGQEARLRCSPMKGHSHVYWYRQLPEEGLKFMVYLQKENIIDESGMPKERFSAEFPKEGPSILRIQQVVRGDSAAYFCASSRGQGAASGPYNEQFFGPGTRLTVL.

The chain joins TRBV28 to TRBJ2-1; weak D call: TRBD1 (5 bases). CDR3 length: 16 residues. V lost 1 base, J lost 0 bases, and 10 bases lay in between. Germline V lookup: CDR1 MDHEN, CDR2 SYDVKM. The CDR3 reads CASSLYRSSSYNEQFF. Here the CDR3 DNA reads TGTGCCAGCAGTTTATACAGGTCCAGCTCCTACAATGAGCAGTTCTTC.

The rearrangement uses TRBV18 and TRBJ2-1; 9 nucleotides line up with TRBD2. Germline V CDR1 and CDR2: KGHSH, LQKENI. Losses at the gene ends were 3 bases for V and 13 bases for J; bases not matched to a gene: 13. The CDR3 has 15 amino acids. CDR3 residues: CASSPRGSGSPLQFF. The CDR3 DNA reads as TGTGCCAGCTCACCCCGGGGTAGCGGGAGTCCTTTACAGTTCTTC.

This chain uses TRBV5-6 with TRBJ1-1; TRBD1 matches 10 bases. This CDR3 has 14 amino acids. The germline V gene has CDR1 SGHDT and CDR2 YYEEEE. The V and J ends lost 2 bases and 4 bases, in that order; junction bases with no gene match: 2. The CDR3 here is CASSFGQGGTEAFF. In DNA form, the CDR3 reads TGTGCCAGCAGCTTTGGACAGGGGGGCACTGAAGCTTTCTTT. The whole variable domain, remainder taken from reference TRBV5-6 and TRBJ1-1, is DAGVTQSPTHLIKTRGQQVTLRCSPKSGHDTVSWYQQALGQGPQFIFQYYEEEERQRGNFPDRFSGHQFPNYSSELNVNALLLGDSALYLCASSFGQGGTEAFFGQGTRLTVV.

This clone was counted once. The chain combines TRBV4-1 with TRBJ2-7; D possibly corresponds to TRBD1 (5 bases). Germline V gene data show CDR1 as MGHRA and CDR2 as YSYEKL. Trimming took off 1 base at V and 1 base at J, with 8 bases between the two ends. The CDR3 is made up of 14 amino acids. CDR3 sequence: CASSQVRGSYEQYF. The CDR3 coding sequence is TGCGCCAGCAGCCAAGTTAGGGGATCCTACGAGCAGTACTTC.

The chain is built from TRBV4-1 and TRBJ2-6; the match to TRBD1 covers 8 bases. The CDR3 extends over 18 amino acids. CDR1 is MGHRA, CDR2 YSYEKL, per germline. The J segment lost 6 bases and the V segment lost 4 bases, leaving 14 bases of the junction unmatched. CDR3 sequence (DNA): TGCGCCAGCAGCCCGAAGGACAGGGATTTCTGGGCGGCCAACGTCCTGACTTTC. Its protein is CASSPKDRDFWAANVLTF.

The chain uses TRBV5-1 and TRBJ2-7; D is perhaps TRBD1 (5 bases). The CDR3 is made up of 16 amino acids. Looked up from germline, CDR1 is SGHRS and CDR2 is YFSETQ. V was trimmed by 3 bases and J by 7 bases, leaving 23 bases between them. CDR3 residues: CASSWGDKARLREQYF. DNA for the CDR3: TGCGCCAGCAGCTGGGGCGACAAGGCCCGCCTTAGGGAGCAGTACTTC.

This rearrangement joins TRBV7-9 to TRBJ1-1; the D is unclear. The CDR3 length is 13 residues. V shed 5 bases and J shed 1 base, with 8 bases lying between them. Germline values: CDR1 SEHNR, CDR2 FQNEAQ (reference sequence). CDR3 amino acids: CASSPTQNTEAFF. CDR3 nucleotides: TGTGCCAGCAGCCCGACACAGAACACTGAAGCTTTCTTT.

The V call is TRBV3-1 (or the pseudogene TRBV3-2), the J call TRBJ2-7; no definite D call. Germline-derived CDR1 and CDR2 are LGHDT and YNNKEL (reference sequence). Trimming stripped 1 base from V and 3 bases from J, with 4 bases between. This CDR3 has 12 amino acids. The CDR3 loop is CASSQVRYEQYF. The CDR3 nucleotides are TGTGCCAGCAGCCAAGTTCGCTACGAGCAGTACTTC.

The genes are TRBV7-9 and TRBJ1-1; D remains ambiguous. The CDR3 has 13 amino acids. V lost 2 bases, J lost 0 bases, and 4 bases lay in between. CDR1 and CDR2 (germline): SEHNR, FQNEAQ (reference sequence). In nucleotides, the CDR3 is TGTGCCAGCAGCTTATGGCTGAACACTGAAGCTTTCTTT. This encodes CASSLWLNTEAFF. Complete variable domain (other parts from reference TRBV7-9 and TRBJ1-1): DTGVSQNPRHKITKRGQNVTFRCDPISEHNRLYWYRQTLGQGPEFLTYFQNEAQLEKSRLLSDRFSAERPKGSFSTLEIQRTEQGDSAMYLCASSLWLNTEAFFGQGTRLTVV.

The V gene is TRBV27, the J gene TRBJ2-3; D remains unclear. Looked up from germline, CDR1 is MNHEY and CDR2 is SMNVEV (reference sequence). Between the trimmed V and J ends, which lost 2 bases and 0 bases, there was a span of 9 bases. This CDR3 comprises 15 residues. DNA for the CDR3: TGTGCCAGCAGTTTAAGCAGGCTTAGCACAGATACGCAGTATTTT. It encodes CASSLSRLSTDTQYF.